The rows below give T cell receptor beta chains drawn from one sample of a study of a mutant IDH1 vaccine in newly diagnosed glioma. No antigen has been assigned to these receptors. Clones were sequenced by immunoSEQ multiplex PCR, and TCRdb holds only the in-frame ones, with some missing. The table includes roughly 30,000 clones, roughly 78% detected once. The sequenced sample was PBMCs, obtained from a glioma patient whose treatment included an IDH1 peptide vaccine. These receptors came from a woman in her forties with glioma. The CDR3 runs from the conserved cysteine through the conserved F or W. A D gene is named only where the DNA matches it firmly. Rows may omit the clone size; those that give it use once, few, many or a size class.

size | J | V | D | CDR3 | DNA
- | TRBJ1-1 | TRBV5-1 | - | CASSLARQSLLNTEAFF | TGCGCCAGCAGCTTAGCCCGACAGTCGTTGTTGAACACTGAAGCTTTCTTT
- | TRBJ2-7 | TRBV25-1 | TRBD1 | CASSVGGTGTGYEQYF | TGTGCCAGCAGTGTGGGGGGGACAGGGACAGGATACGAGCAGTACTTC
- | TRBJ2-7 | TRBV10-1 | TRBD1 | CASSVSRTGSREQYF | TGCGCCAGCAGTGTTTCCCGGACAGGGAGTCGCGAGCAGTACTTC
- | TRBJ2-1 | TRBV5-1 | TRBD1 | CASSTDRVDGNEQFF | TGCGCCAGCAGCACCGACAGGGTGGACGGAAATGAGCAGTTCTTC
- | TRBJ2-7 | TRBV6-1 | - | CAIGQTYEQYF | TGTGCTATTGGACAGACCTACGAGCAGTACTTC
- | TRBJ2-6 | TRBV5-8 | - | CASSWPSGANVLTF | TGTGCCAGCAGCTGGCCCTCTGGGGCCAACGTCCTGACTTTC
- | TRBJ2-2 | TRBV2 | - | CASSGVPGTGELFF | TGTGCCAGCAGTGGAGTGCCTGGCACCGGGGAGCTGTTTTTT
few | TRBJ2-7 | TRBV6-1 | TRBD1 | CASSTGTGTYEQYF | TGTGCCAGCAGCACCGGGACAGGGACCTACGAGCAGTACTTC
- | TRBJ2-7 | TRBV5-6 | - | CASSLEGQRTHYEQYF | TGTGCCAGCAGCTTGGAGGGGCAGCGGACACACTACGAGCAGTACTTC
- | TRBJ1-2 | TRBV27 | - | CASSSGQFYGYTF | TGTGCCAGCAGCTCGGGGCAGTTCTATGGCTACACCTTC
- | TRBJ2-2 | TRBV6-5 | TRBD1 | CASRDGTGDTGELFF | TGTGCCAGCAGGGACGGGACAGGGGACACCGGGGAGCTGTTTTTT
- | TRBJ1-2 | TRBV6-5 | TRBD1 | CASSYSSGPRGGYTF | TGTGCCAGCAGTTACTCGTCGGGACCCAGGGGGGGCTACACCTTC
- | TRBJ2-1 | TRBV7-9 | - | CASSPVGRGSYNEQFF | TGTGCCAGCAGCCCCGTCGGTAGGGGGTCCTACAATGAGCAGTTCTTC
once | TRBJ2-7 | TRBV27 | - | CASSLTAGSYEQYF | TGTGCCAGCAGTTTAACGGCTGGCTCCTACGAGCAGTACTTC
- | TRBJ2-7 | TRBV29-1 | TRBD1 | CSATGTGYSYEQYF | TGCAGCGCTACCGGGACAGGGTATTCCTACGAGCAGTACTTC
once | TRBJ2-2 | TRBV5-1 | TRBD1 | CASSLMPGTANTGELFF | TGCGCCAGCAGCTTGATGCCCGGGACAGCGAACACCGGGGAGCTGTTTTTT
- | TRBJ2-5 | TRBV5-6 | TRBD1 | CASSSRDRSIETQYF | TGTGCCAGCAGCAGCCGGGACAGATCCATTGAGACCCAGTACTTC
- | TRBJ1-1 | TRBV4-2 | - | CASSQDSQFEAFF | TGTGCCAGCAGCCAAGACAGCCAGTTTGAAGCTTTCTTT
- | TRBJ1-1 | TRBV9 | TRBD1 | CASSVSGGNRGNTEAFF | TGTGCCAGCAGCGTCTCTGGGGGCAACAGGGGCAACACTGAAGCTTTCTTT
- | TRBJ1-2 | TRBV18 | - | CASSLEQVAGYTF | TGTGCCAGCTCACTCGAACAGGTTGCTGGCTACACCTTC